Below are 18 T cell receptor beta chains sequenced from a single sample in a study of T cell responses to AZD1222 COVID-19 vaccine. Clones were read by immunoSEQ multiplex PCR, and TCRdb kept only the in-frame ones, dropping some. The sample lists under 150,000 clones, 70% to 90% occurring once. Specimen: peripheral blood, collected on day 0 of AZD1222 vaccination. Receptor source: an adult in good health.

V is TRBV29-1 and J is TRBJ1-1; perhaps TRBD1 as D (6 bases). The CDR3 covers 13 residues. Germline CDR1 reads SQVTM; CDR2 reads ANQGSEA. With 4 bases removed from V and 0 bases from J, the gap between germline ends came to 9 bases. CDR3: CSVVRGLNTEAFF. In DNA, the CDR3 is TGCAGCGTTGTCCGGGGGCTGAACACTGAAGCTTTCTTT.

This clone was observed a handful of times. This chain connects TRBV27 to TRBJ2-7, with D perhaps matching TRBD1 (6 bases). The CDR3 is 13 residues long. V was clipped by 6 bases and J by 6 bases, with 15 bases between them. The germline V gene encodes CDR1 MNHEY and CDR2 SMNVEV (reference sequence). CDR3 coding DNA: TGTGCCAGCAGACGCATGTTAGGGGGCGAGCAGTACTTC. As protein: CASRRMLGGEQYF.

V is TRBV5-4 and J is TRBJ2-5; 13 bases map to TRBD2. This CDR3 contains 15 residues. CDR1 and CDR2 from the germline V gene are SGHNT and YYREEE (reference sequence). With 4 bases clipped from V and 5 bases from J, the junction kept 5 bases outside the gene matches. The CDR3, as DNA: TGTGCCAGCAGCACCACTAGCGGGAGGGTGGAGACCCAGTACTTC. Its protein product is CASSTTSGRVETQYF.

V is TRBV2 and J is TRBJ1-4; 9 nucleotides line up with TRBD1. Germline values: CDR1 SNHLY, CDR2 FYNNEI. After removal of 5 bases from V and 8 bases from J, the junction contained 6 bases not matched to a gene. The CDR3 totals 14 residues. The CDR3 DNA reads TGTGCCAGCAGTTGGACAGGGGTGGGCGAAAAACTGTTTTTT. It translates to CASSWTGVGEKLFF.

The chain couples TRBV5-4 to TRBJ1-2, with D possibly TRBD1 on 5 matching bases. The germline CDR1 and CDR2 sequences are SGHNT and YYREEE (reference sequence). The CDR3 runs to 14 residues. The ends were cut back, 4 bases at V and 2 bases at J, with 12 bases in the middle. In DNA form, the CDR3 reads TGTGCCAGCAGCCGGGGCGGACCAAACTATGGCTACACCTTC. Protein: CASSRGGPNYGYTF.

This sequence joins TRBV9 and TRBJ2-5; D is perhaps TRBD1 (6 bases). The germline V gene encodes CDR1 SGDLS and CDR2 YYNGEE. The CDR3 sequence is 14 residues long. V lost 0 bases and J lost 2, with 8 bases in between. The CDR3 loop reads CASSVGTAQETQYF. The CDR3 DNA follows: TGTGCCAGCAGCGTAGGGACAGCACAAGAGACCCAGTACTTC.

The genes are TRBV6-5 and TRBJ1-6; the D gene is possibly TRBD1 (6 bases). The CDR3 covers 14 residues. Germline values: CDR1 MNHEY, CDR2 SVGAGI. Trimming shortened V by 6 bases and J by 8 bases, and 14 bases separated the two germline ends. The CDR3 DNA follows: TGTGCCAGCAGCGTCGGGGGCGTACATTCACCCCTCCACTTT. As protein: CASSVGGVHSPLHF.

This rearrangement joins TRBV29-1 to TRBJ2-2, with 9 bases fitting TRBD1. CDR3 length equals 15 residues. J lost 0 bases, V lost 4 bases, and 3 bases had no gene match. Germline V lookup: CDR1 SQVTM, CDR2 ANQGSEA. CDR3 protein: CSVGRTGANTGELFF. CDR3 bases: TGCAGCGTTGGTCGGACAGGGGCGAACACCGGGGAGCTGTTTTTT.

The rearrangement uses TRBV19 and TRBJ2-7; 10 bases are shared with TRBD1. The CDR3 is 14 residues long. J gave up 2 bases and V 7 bases, and 5 bases lay outside the gene matches. In germline, CDR1 is LNHDA, CDR2 SQIVND (reference sequence). The CDR3 region has the DNA TGTGCCAGTACCCCGGGACAGGGGACCTACGAGCAGTACTTC. Its translation is CASTPGQGTYEQYF.

The gene calls are TRBV19 and TRBJ1-2, with TRBD1 matching 9 bases. Losses at the gene ends were 4 bases for V and 7 bases for J; bases not matched to a gene: 10. Per the germline V gene, CDR1 is LNHDA and CDR2 is SQIVND (reference sequence). The CDR3 loop spans 15 amino acids. In DNA form, the CDR3 reads TGTGCCAGTAGTACCGAAACAGGGGGCCGTCCTGGCTACACCTTC. It translates to CASSTETGGRPGYTF.

The chain recombines TRBV2 with TRBJ2-7, with unresolved D. Between the trimmed V and J ends, which lost 4 bases and 5 bases, there was a span of 6 bases. The CDR3 runs 11 residues. Germline V gene lookup returns CDR1 SNHLY and CDR2 FYNNEI. CDR3 protein: CASSAPDEQYF. In DNA form, the CDR3 reads TGTGCCAGCAGTGCCCCGGACGAGCAGTACTTC.

The sample holds one count of this clone. This chain links TRBV28 with TRBJ2-3, with D hard to call. V shed 1 base and J shed 2 bases, with 4 bases lying between them. The germline CDR1 and CDR2 sequences are MDHEN and SYDVKM. CDR3 length equals 13 residues. CDR3 nucleotides: TGTGCCAGCAGTTTATACGCCACAGATACGCAGTATTTT. This gives the protein CASSLYATDTQYF.

The chain links TRBV6-5 to TRBJ1-5, with TRBD1 as a possible D gene (5 bases). V lost 4 bases, J lost 5 bases, and 12 bases lay in between. The CDR3 sequence is 14 residues long. The germline V gene has CDR1 MNHEY and CDR2 SVGAGI. CDR3: CASSFGAPDQPQHF. CDR3 sequence (DNA): TGTGCCAGCAGTTTCGGGGCCCCCGATCAGCCCCAGCATTTT.

V and J are TRBV10-1 and TRBJ2-5; perhaps TRBD2 as D (5 bases). The ends were cut back, 4 bases at V and 0 bases at J, with 15 bases in the middle. CDR1 is WNHNN, CDR2 SYGVQD, per germline (reference sequence). The CDR3 runs to 16 residues. The CDR3 DNA reads as TGCGCCAGCAGTGTCCCCCCGTCCGGGGACCAAGAGACCCAGTACTTC. Translated: CASSVPPSGDQETQYF.

This clone was recorded once. This chain joins TRBV30 and TRBJ1-5, with D possibly TRBD1 on 5 matching bases. Germline loops: CDR1 GTSNPN, CDR2 SVGIG (reference sequence). The CDR3 extends over 15 amino acids. Trimming removed 2 bases at V and 2 bases at J, with 13 bases between. The CDR3 sequence: CAWSLGDVGNQPQHF. CDR3 DNA sequence: TGTGCCTGGAGTCTAGGGGACGTAGGCAATCAGCCCCAGCATTTT.

The CDR3 nucleotides read TGTGCCAGCAGCTTATGGGCAGGGCAAGGCTACACCTTC. Residues: CASSLWAGQGYTF. The chain combines TRBV7-3 with TRBJ1-2; a weak D match, TRBD1 (5 bases). CDR1 is SGHTA and CDR2 is FQGTGA in the germline V gene. The length of the CDR3 is 13 residues. V dropped 2 bases and J dropped 8 bases, with 12 bases sitting between them.

The rearrangement uses TRBV2 and TRBJ1-1, with TRBD1 as a possible D gene (5 bases). The CDR3 contains 14 residues. With 2 bases removed from V and 6 bases from J, the gap between germline ends came to 13 bases. Germline CDR1 and CDR2: SNHLY and FYNNEI. In nucleotides, the CDR3 is TGTGCCAGCAGTGAATTTTCGGGGGTAGCTGAAGCTTTCTTT. Amino acids: CASSEFSGVAEAFF. Variable domain in full (rest from reference TRBV2 and TRBJ1-1): EPEVTQTPSHQVTQMGQEVILRCVPISNHLYFYWYRQILGQKVEFLVSFYNNEISEKSEIFDDQFSVERPDGSNFTLKIRSTKLEDSAMYFCASSEFSGVAEAFFGQGTRLTVV.

V gene TRBV18 combines with J gene TRBJ1-5, with D possibly matching TRBD1 (5 bases). CDR3 length equals 14 residues. From germline, CDR1 is KGHSH and CDR2 LQKENI. Trimming stripped 3 bases from V and 5 bases from J, with 11 bases between. The CDR3 protein is CASSPTAKDQPQHF. CDR3 in DNA: TGTGCCAGCTCACCGACAGCCAAGGATCAGCCCCAGCATTTT.